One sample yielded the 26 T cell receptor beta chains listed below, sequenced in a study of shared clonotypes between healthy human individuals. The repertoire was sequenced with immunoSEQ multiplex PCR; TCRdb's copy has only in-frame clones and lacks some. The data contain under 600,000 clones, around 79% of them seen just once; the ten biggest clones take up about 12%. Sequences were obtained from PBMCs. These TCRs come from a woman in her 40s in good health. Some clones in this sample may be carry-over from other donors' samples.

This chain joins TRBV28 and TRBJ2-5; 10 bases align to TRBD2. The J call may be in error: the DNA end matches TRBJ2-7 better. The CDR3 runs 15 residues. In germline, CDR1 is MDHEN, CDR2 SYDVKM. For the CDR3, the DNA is TGTGCCAGCAGTTTACCTAGCGGGAGCTCCTACGAGCAGTACTTC. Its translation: CASSLPSGSSYEQYF.

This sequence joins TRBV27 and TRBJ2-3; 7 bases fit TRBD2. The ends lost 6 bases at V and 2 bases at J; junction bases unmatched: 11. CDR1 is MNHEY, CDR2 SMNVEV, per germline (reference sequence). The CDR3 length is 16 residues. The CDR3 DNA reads TGTGCCAGCAGCCCGACGGGGGAGGGCCACACAGATACGCAGTATTTT. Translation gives CASSPTGEGHTDTQYF.

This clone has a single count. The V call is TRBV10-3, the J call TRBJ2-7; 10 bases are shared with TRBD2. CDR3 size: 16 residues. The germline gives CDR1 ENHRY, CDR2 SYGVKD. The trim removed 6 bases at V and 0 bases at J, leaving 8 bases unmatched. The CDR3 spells CAIRPSPSGSSYEQYF. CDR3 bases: TGTGCCATCAGGCCATCCCCTAGCGGGAGCTCCTACGAGCAGTACTTC.

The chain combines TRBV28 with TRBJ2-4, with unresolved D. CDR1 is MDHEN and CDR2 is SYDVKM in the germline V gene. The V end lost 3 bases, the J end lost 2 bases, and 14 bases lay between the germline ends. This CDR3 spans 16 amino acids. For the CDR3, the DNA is TGTGCCAGCAGTTTGGTGGGTGCGGATCCCAAAAACATTCAGTACTTC. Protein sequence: CASSLVGADPKNIQYF.

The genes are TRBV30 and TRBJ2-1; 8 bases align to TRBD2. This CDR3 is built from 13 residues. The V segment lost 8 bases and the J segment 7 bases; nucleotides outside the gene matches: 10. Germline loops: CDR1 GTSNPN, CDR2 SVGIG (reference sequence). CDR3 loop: CARGLGFVNEQFF. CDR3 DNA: TGTGCCCGGGGACTAGGGTTTGTTAATGAGCAGTTCTTC. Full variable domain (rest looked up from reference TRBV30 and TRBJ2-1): SQTIHQWPATLVQPVGSPLSLECTVEGTSNPNLYWYRQAAGRGLQLLFYSVGIGQISSEVPQNLSASRPQDRQFILSSKKLLLSDSGFYLCARGLGFVNEQFFGPGTRLTVL.

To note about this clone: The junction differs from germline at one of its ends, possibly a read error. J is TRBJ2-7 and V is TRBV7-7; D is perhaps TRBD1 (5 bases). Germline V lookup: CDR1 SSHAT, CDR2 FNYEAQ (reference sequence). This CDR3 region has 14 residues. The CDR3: CASSPSDKAYEQYF. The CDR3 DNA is TGTGCTAGCAGCCCCTCGGACAAAGCCTACGAGCAGTACTTC.

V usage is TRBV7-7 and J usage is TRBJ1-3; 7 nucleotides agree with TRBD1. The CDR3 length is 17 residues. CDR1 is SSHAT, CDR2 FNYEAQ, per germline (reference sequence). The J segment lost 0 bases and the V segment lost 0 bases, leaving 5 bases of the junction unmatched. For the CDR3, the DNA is TGTGCCAGCAGCTTAGCTTCGGGACAGCTCTCTGGAAACACCATATATTTT. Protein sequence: CASSLASGQLSGNTIYF.

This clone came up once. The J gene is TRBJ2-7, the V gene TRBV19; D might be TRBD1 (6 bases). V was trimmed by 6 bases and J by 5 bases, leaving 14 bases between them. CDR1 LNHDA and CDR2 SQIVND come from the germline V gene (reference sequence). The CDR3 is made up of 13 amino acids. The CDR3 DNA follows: TGTGCCAGTAGGGGCACAGGGCCCAACGAGCAGTACTTC. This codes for CASRGTGPNEQYF.

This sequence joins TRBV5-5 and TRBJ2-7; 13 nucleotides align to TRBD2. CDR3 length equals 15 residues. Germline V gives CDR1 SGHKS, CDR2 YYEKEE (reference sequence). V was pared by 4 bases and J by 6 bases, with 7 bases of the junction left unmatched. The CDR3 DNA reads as TGTGCCAGCAGCCTCGGACTAGCGGGAGTGAGCGAGCAGTACTTC. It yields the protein CASSLGLAGVSEQYF.

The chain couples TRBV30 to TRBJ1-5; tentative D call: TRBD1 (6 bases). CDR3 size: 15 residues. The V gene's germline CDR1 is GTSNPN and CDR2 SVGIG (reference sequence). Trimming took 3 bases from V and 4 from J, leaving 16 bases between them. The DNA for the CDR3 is TGTGCCTGGAGCGGGGGAGGGGGAGGGAATCAGCCCCAGCATTTT. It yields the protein CAWSGGGGGNQPQHF.

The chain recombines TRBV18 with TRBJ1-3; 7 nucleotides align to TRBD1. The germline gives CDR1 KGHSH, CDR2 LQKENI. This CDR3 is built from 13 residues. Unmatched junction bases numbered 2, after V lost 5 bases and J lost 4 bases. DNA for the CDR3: TGTGCCAGCTCATGGGACAGCGGAAACACCATATATTTT. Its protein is CASSWDSGNTIYF.

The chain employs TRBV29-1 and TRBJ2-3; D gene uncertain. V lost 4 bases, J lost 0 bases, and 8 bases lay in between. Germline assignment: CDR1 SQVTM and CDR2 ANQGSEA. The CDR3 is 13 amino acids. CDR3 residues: CSVAASSTDTQYF. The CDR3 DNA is TGCAGCGTTGCAGCGTCTAGCACAGATACGCAGTATTTT.

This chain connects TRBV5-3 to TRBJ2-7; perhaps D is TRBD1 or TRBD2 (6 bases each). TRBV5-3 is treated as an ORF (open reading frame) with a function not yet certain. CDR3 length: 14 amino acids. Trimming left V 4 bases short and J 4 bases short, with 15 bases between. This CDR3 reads CARSHETGRYEQYF. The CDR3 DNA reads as TGTGCCAGAAGCCACGAAACAGGGAGGTACGAGCAGTACTTC.

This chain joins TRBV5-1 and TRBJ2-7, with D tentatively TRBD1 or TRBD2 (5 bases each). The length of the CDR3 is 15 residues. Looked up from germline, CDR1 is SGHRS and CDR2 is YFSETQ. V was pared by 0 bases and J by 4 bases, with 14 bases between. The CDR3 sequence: CASSLGGFRSYEQYF. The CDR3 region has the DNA TGCGCCAGCAGCTTGGGGGGGTTTCGGTCTTACGAGCAGTACTTC. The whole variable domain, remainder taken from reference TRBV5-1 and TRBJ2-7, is KAGVTQTPRYLIKTRGQQVTLSCSPISGHRSVSWYQQTPGQGLQFLFEYFSETQRNKGNFPGRFSGRQFSNSRSEMNVSTLELGDSALYLCASSLGGFRSYEQYFGPGTRLTVT.

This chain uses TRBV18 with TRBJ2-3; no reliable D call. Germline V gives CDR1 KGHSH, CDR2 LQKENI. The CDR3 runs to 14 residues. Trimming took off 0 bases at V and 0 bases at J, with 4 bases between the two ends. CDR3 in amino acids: CASSPPISTDTQYF. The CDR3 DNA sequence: TGTGCCAGCTCACCACCGATTAGCACAGATACGCAGTATTTT. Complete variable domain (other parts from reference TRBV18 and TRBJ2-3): NAGVMQNPRHLVRRRGQEARLRCSPMKGHSHVYWYRQLPEEGLKFMVYLQKENIIDESGMPKERFSAEFPKEGPSILRIQQVVRGDSAAYFCASSPPISTDTQYFGPGTRLTVL.

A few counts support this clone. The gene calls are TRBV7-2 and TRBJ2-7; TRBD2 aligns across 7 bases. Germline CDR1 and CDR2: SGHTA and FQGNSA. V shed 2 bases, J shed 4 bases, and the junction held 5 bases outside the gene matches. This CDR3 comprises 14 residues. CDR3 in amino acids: CASSLSPSGYEQYF. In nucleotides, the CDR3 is TGTGCCAGCAGCTTAAGCCCTAGCGGATACGAGCAGTACTTC. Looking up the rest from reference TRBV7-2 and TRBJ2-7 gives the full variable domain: GAGVSQSPSNKVTEKGKDVELRCDPISGHTALYWYRQSLGQGLEFLIYFQGNSAPDKSGLPSDRFSAERTGGSVSTLTIQRTQQEDSAVYLCASSLSPSGYEQYFGPGTRLTVT.

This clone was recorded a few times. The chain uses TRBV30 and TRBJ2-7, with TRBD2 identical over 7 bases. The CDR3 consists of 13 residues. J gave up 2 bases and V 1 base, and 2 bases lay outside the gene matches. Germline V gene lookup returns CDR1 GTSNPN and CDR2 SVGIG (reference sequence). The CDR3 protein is CAWSGLAAYEQYF. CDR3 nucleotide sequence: TGTGCCTGGAGTGGTCTAGCGGCCTACGAGCAGTACTTC. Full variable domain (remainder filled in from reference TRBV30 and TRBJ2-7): SQTIHQWPATLVQPVGSPLSLECTVEGTSNPNLYWYRQAAGRGLQLLFYSVGIGQISSEVPQNLSASRPQDRQFILSSKKLLLSDSGFYLCAWSGLAAYEQYFGPGTRLTVT.

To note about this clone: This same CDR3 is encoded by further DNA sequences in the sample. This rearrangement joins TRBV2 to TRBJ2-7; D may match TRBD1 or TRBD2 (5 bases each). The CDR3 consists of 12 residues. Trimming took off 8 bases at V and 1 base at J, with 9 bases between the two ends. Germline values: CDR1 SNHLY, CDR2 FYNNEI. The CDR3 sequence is CASSRESYEQYF. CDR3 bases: TGTGCCAGCTCCAGGGAGTCCTACGAGCAGTACTTC.

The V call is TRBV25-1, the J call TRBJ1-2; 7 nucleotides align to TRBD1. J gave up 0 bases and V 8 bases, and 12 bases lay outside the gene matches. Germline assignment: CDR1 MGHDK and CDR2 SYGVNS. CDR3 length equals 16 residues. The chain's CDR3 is CASGGPGQHSNYGYTF. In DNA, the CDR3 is TGTGCCAGCGGAGGTCCGGGACAGCATTCTAACTATGGCTACACCTTC.

CDR3 nucleotide sequence: TGTGCCAGCAGGGCGACCGGGACAGGGGCGAGGGAGCAGTACTTC. This sequence encodes CASRATGTGAREQYF. V is TRBV28 and J is TRBJ2-7; 10 nucleotides line up with TRBD1. The CDR3 has 15 residues. J lost 7 bases, V lost 6 bases, and 12 bases had no gene match. Per the germline V gene, CDR1 is MDHEN and CDR2 is SYDVKM.

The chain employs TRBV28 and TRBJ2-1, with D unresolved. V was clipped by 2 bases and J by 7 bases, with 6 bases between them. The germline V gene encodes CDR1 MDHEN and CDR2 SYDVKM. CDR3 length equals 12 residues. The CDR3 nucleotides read TGTGCCAGCAGTTTACTTTCGAATGAGCAGTTCTTC. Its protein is CASSLLSNEQFF.

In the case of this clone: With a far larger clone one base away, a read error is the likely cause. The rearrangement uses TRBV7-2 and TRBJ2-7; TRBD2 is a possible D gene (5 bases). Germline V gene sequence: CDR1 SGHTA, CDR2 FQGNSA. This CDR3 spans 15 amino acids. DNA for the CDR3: TGTGTCAGCAGCTTCGACCCTACTAGTTCCTACGAGCAGTACTTC. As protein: CVSSFDPTSSYEQYF.

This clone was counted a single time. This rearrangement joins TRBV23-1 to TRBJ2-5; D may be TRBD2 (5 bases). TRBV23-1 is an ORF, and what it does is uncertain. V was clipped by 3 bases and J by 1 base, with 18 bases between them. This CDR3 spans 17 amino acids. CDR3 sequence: CASSQPVPGETQETQYF. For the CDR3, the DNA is TGCGCCAGCAGTCAGCCCGTTCCCGGGGAAACCCAAGAGACCCAGTACTTC.

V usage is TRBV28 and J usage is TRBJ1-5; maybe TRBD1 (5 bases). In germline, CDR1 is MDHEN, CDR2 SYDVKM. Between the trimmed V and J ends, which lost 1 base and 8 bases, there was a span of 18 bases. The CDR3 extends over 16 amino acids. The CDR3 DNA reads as TGTGCCAGCAGTTTATTTGGGGCGGGAGATTGGGAGCCCCAGCATTTT. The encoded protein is CASSLFGAGDWEPQHF.

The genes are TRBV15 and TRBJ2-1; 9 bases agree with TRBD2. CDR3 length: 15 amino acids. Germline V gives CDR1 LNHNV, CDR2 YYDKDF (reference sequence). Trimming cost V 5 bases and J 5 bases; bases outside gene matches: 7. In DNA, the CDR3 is TGTGCCACCAGCCGGACTAGCGCGTTTAACAATGAGCAGTTCTTC. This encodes CATSRTSAFNNEQFF.

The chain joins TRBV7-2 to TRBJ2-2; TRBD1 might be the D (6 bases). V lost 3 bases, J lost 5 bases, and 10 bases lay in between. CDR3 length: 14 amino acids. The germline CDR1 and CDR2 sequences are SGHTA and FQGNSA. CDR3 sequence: CASSFGRGTGELFF. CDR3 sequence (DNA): TGTGCCAGCAGCTTCGGCAGGGGTACCGGGGAGCTGTTTTTT.